This T cell receptor beta chain appears in the sequencing data of a study of blood T cells in healthy people across ages. Peripheral blood was drawn, approximately 9.7 milliliters per donor. This clonotype was recorded many times. Its cognate antigen is unknown. Study-level findings and limits: Both naive CD4+ cell counts and diversity were greater in long-lived donors than in aged donors. Correlation between TCR beta diversity and naive T cell percentage was strong.

V lost 3 bases and J lost 0, with 11 bases in between. Germline lookup yields CDR1 DFQATT and CDR2 SNEGSKA (reference sequence). CDR3 length: 14 amino acids. Using a J-beta primer mix together with a sample-barcoded 5' primer, a second PCR was run for roughly 6 to 12 cycles. A tag from a template-switch adaptor with 12 random nucleotides marked each cDNA molecule. A single record per CDR3 protein comes from TCRdb applying MiXCR to the 5' RACE reads. The data hold 710,000 or so distinct CDR3 sequences, with approximately 22% observed a single time. V usage is TRBV20-1 and J usage is TRBJ1-1, with a tentative D call TRBD1 (5 bases). Sequenced material: blood. The TCR comes from a man aged 70 or older in good health. Written as DNA, the CDR3 is TGCAGTGCTAGGGTCGGGGGGATGAACACTGAAGCTTTCTTT. It encodes CSARVGGMNTEAFF.